This T cell receptor (beta chain) originates from a study of a mutant IDH1 vaccine in newly diagnosed glioma. On the study more broadly: Following radiotherapy alone, or alongside temozolomide cycles, vaccination was started after an interval of 4-6 weeks.

For this clone: Its matching antigen is unknown.

Time point defined: week 47, end of study. All doses held 300 ug of mutant IDH1 20-mer peptide, with topical imiquimod. CDR1 is LNHDA and CDR2 is SQIVND in the germline V gene (reference sequence). This CDR3 spans 16 amino acids. V lost 3 bases to trimming and J lost 5 bases, with 19 bases between them. TCRdb's table, derived via immunoSEQ multiplex PCR, lists solely in-frame clones and lacks some. The sample includes fewer than 85,000 clones, around four fifths seen only once; the top ten take 4% to 5.5%. This clonotype was obtained from a man between 40 and 49 years old with glioma. This rearrangement joins TRBV19 to TRBJ1-2; TRBD1 is a possible D gene (5 bases). The sample consisted of PBMCs, taken from a glioma patient whose treatment included an IDH1 peptide vaccine. CDR3 sequence: CASSIDSRGDLYGYTF. The CDR3 DNA sequence: TGTGCCAGTAGTATTGACAGCCGAGGGGACCTTTATGGCTACACCTTC.